Shown below are 27 T cell receptor beta chains from a single sample sequenced in a study of spatial heterogeneity in lung cancer. Notes on the study in general: Tumoral mutation counts were tracked by counts of expanded intratumoral alpha and beta TCRs.

Specified time point: sample taken at primary tumor resection. TCRdb re-called the 5' RACE reads with MiXCR, one entry per CDR3 protein. The table has some 14,000 distinct CDR3 sequences, around 5.6% seen once. Antigens for these TCRs are unknown. The sample here was lung tumor tissue, taken at surgery. Receptors originate from a female donor with early-stage non-small cell lung cancer.

This clonotype has at least ten counts. V is TRBV18 and J is TRBJ2-1; D gene uncertain. The CDR3 has 16 amino acids. V lost 1 base, J lost 7 bases, and 17 bases lay in between. Germline assignment: CDR1 KGHSH and CDR2 LQKENI. The CDR3 loop reads CASSPLPSRNWNEQFF. CDR3 nucleotide sequence: TGTGCCAGCTCACCACTCCCGTCTAGAAATTGGAATGAGCAGTTCTTC. The whole variable domain, remainder taken from reference TRBV18 and TRBJ2-1, is NAGVMQNPRHLVRRRGQEARLRCSPMKGHSHVYWYRQLPEEGLKFMVYLQKENIIDESGMPKERFSAEFPKEGPSILRIQQVVRGDSAAYFCASSPLPSRNWNEQFFGPGTRLTVL.

This clonotype was recorded at least ten times. V is TRBV20-1 and J is TRBJ1-1; possible D gene TRBD1, 6 bases. CDR1 is DFQATT and CDR2 is SNEGSKA in the germline V gene (reference sequence). With 5 bases removed from V and 6 bases from J, the gap between germline ends came to 19 bases. This CDR3 is built from 14 residues. This CDR3 reads CSAPRAWGAAEAFF. DNA for the CDR3: TGCAGTGCTCCCCGTGCCTGGGGGGCAGCTGAAGCTTTCTTT.

Judged by abundance, this clonotype is medium-sized. The rearrangement links TRBV14 to TRBJ2-1; D call uncertain. The germline gives CDR1 SGHDN, CDR2 FVKESK. Trimming removed 1 base from V and 4 bases from J, with 5 bases in between. The CDR3 has 13 amino acids. The CDR3 loop reads CASSQVRYNEQFF. Written as DNA, the CDR3 is TGTGCCAGCAGCCAAGTCCGATACAATGAGCAGTTCTTC.

This clonotype has a count of ten or more. This chain uses TRBV20-1 with TRBJ2-1; D is tentatively TRBD1 or TRBD2 (7 bases each). Germline CDR1 DFQATT, CDR2 SNEGSKA (reference sequence). V was clipped by 4 bases and J by 12 bases, with 13 bases between them. The CDR3 is 11 residues long. The CDR3, as DNA: TGCAGTGCTACACTCAGGGGGGGGCAGTTCTTC. It is translated as CSATLRGGQFF.

This clonotype has a count of ten or more. V usage is TRBV3-1 and J usage is TRBJ2-7; perhaps TRBD2 as D (6 bases). CDR1 is LGHDT and CDR2 is YNNKEL in the germline V gene (reference sequence). This CDR3 spans 13 amino acids. V was shortened by 5 bases and J by 1 base, with 9 bases between the two germline ends. The CDR3 protein is CASSRGLSYEQYF. For the CDR3, the DNA is TGTGCCAGCAGCAGGGGACTGTCCTACGAGCAGTACTTC.

By its share, this clonotype is medium-sized. The chain has TRBV6-6 and TRBJ2-7; D ambiguous. This CDR3 contains 15 residues. Germline V CDR1 and CDR2: MNHNY, SVGAGI (reference sequence). Between the trimmed V and J ends, which lost 2 bases and 1 base, there was a span of 12 bases. DNA of the CDR3: TGTGCCAGCAGTTACCATCTCGGCGGATCCTACGAGCAGTACTTC. Protein product: CASSYHLGGSYEQYF.

In this sample, this clonotype turned up many times. The gene calls are TRBV14 and TRBJ2-6, with no clear D. The germline CDR1 and CDR2 sequences are SGHDN and FVKESK. V dropped 4 bases and J dropped 2 bases, with 12 bases sitting between them. CDR3 size: 16 residues. CDR3 bases: TGTGCCAGCAGCCCGAGAGCTTTTACTGGGGCCAACGTCCTGACTTTC. Residues: CASSPRAFTGANVLTF. The full variable domain, its missing parts supplied by reference TRBV14 and TRBJ2-6, is EAGVTQFPSHSVIEKGQTVTLRCDPISGHDNLYWYRRVMGKEIKFLLHFVKESKQDESGMPNNRFLAERTGGTYSTLKVQPAELEDSGVYFCASSPRAFTGANVLTFGAGSRLTVL.

By proportion, this clonotype is medium-sized. The rearrangement links TRBV7-9 to TRBJ1-1; D may be TRBD1 (5 bases). The germline V gene encodes CDR1 SEHNR and CDR2 FQNEAQ (reference sequence). V gave up 5 bases and J gave up 6 bases, with 13 bases separating them. The CDR3 loop spans 13 amino acids. In nucleotides, the CDR3 is TGTGCCAGCAGCCCCCGGGGACGTTCTGAAGCTTTCTTT. The encoded protein is CASSPRGRSEAFF.

This clonotype has ten or more counts. Relative to the germline gene, one junction end is altered; a read error may explain this. The chain couples TRBV5-8 to TRBJ1-1; D unclear. Germline V lookup: CDR1 SGHTS, CDR2 YDEGEE. The CDR3 runs to 15 residues. CDR3 sequence (DNA): TGTGTCAGCAGCCCTGCACGGGAGGCAGACACTGAAGCTTTCTTT. Amino acids: CVSSPAREADTEAFF.

This clonotype was counted many times. The chain combines TRBV28 with TRBJ1-6, with D unresolved. Germline V gene data show CDR1 as MDHEN and CDR2 as SYDVKM. V was cut by 2 bases and J by 10 bases, with 15 bases left in between. The CDR3 covers 15 residues. Here the CDR3 DNA reads TGTGCCAGCAGTTTAACTTCATCTGATATCTCACCCCTCCACTTT. It is translated as CASSLTSSDISPLHF.

This clonotype was detected many times. This chain joins TRBV6-2 or TRBV6-3 and TRBJ1-2; D gene unclear. The CDR3 length is 17 residues. Germline CDR1 reads MNHEY; CDR2 reads SVGEGT. Trimming removed 6 bases from V and 1 base from J, with 21 bases in between. CDR3 DNA sequence: TGTGCCAGCAGAAGCCGGCTCTTAAGACGGGGTAACTATGGCTACACCTTC. It translates to CASRSRLLRRGNYGYTF.

The sample holds many counts of this clonotype. J is TRBJ1-6 and V is TRBV3-1; D is unclear. Germline CDR1 and CDR2: LGHDT and YNNKEL (reference sequence). The V end was cut by 8 bases, the J end by 4 bases, with 6 bases between. The CDR3 contains 12 residues. The CDR3 spells CASGNYNSPLHF. CDR3 DNA sequence: TGTGCCAGCGGCAATTATAATTCACCCCTCCACTTT.

By its share, this clonotype is medium-sized. V gene TRBV12-3 or TRBV12-4 combines with J gene TRBJ1-1; D is undetermined. The CDR3 is 16 residues long. V was cut by 1 base and J by 1 base, with 13 bases left in between. The CDR3 nucleotides read TGTGCCAGCAGTTTAGAGGGTTGGGATGGGAACACTGAAGCTTTCTTT. This gives the protein CASSLEGWDGNTEAFF.

This clonotype appeared many times. The CDR3 region is CASSPTPSGANVLTF. CDR3 DNA sequence: TGTGCCAGCAGCCCGACCCCTTCGGGGGCCAACGTCCTGACTTTC. The chain carries TRBV5-6 and TRBJ2-6, with D uncertain. Germline loops: CDR1 SGHDT, CDR2 YYEEEE. V lost 4 bases and J 4 bases, leaving 12 bases between the germline ends. The CDR3 contains 15 residues. The full variable domain, with the rest looked up from reference TRBV5-6 and TRBJ2-6, is DAGVTQSPTHLIKTRGQQVTLRCSPKSGHDTVSWYQQALGQGPQFIFQYYEEEERQRGNFPDRFSGHQFPNYSSELNVNALLLGDSALYLCASSPTPSGANVLTFGAGSRLTVL.

At least ten counts were recorded for this clonotype. The V call is TRBV19, the J call TRBJ2-5, with 8 bases identical to TRBD2. CDR3 length: 14 amino acids. Trimming cost V 4 bases and J 1 base; bases outside gene matches: 2. Germline V gene sequence: CDR1 LNHDA, CDR2 SQIVND (reference sequence). The CDR3 is CASSTLAGQETQYF. CDR3 in DNA: TGTGCCAGTAGTACCCTAGCGGGCCAAGAGACCCAGTACTTC.

In this sample, this clonotype is medium-sized. J is TRBJ2-7 and V is TRBV5-1, with TRBD2 identical over 11 bases. V shed 4 bases, J shed 3 bases, and the junction held 3 bases outside the gene matches. The CDR3 has 14 amino acids. Germline-derived CDR1 and CDR2 are SGHRS and YFSETQ. CDR3 in amino acids: CASSLGTSGYEQYF. CDR3 DNA sequence: TGCGCCAGCAGCCTCGGGACTAGCGGCTACGAGCAGTACTTC.

This clonotype has ten or more counts. The genes are TRBV12-3 or TRBV12-4 and TRBJ2-1, with D perhaps given as TRBD1 or TRBD2 (5 bases each). V was cut by 2 bases and J by 5 bases, with 10 bases left in between. The CDR3 is made up of 14 amino acids. As DNA, the CDR3 is TGTGCCAGCAGTTTACGTGGGGGAGACAATGAGCAGTTCTTC. Protein product: CASSLRGGDNEQFF.

This clonotype was picked up one time. The genes are TRBV5-1 and TRBJ2-3; D uncertain. Germline CDR1 SGHRS, CDR2 YFSETQ. CDR3 size: 13 residues. V was cut by 2 bases and J by 0 bases, with 4 bases left in between. The CDR3 here is CASSFFSTDTQYF. The DNA of the CDR3 is TGCGCCAGCAGCTTTTTTAGCACAGATACGCAGTATTTT.

This clonotype was seen at least ten times. The rearrangement links TRBV29-1 to TRBJ2-5; 7 bases line up with TRBD2. The CDR3 is made up of 13 amino acids. The germline gives CDR1 SQVTM, CDR2 ANQGSEA. V shed 7 bases and J 5 bases; nucleotides not matched to a gene: 10. CDR3: CSGYGLDGETQYF. The CDR3 bases are TGCAGCGGATACGGACTAGATGGGGAGACCCAGTACTTC.

This clonotype is medium-sized in the sample. The gene calls are TRBV9 and TRBJ2-2; no definite D call. Trimming pared 4 bases from V and 5 bases from J, leaving 6 bases between. Per the germline V gene, CDR1 is SGDLS and CDR2 is YYNGEE. There are 12 residues in the CDR3. The CDR3: CASSSGTGELFF. The CDR3, as DNA: TGTGCCAGCAGCTCCGGTACCGGGGAGCTGTTTTTT.

This clonotype appeared many times. The chain combines TRBV3-1 with TRBJ2-7; D might be TRBD1 or TRBD2, each matching 5 bases. This CDR3 spans 12 amino acids. Germline V lookup: CDR1 LGHDT, CDR2 YNNKEL (reference sequence). Trimming cost V 4 bases and J 7 bases, with 11 bases left between them. The CDR3 sequence: CASSRSWGEQYF. The CDR3 coding sequence is TGTGCCAGCAGCCGATCCTGGGGGGAGCAGTACTTC.

The sample holds many counts of this clonotype. The chain uses TRBV18 and TRBJ2-7, with TRBD1 matching 9 bases. The CDR3 length is 15 residues. Per the germline V gene, CDR1 is KGHSH and CDR2 is LQKENI. J lost 5 bases, V lost 6 bases, and 11 bases had no gene match. This CDR3 is CASSPRQGEVHEQYF. CDR3 DNA: TGTGCCAGCTCGCCCCGACAGGGGGAAGTACACGAGCAGTACTTC.

In its sample, this clonotype was seen many times. This rearrangement joins TRBV28 to TRBJ2-4; D possibly matches TRBD1 or TRBD2 (6 bases each). The CDR3 spans 14 residues. V was trimmed by 6 bases and J by 1 base, leaving 10 bases between them. The germline V gene encodes CDR1 MDHEN and CDR2 SYDVKM. DNA for the CDR3: TGTGCCAGCAGCGAAGGGGGGGCCAAAAACATTCAGTACTTC. This encodes CASSEGGAKNIQYF.

At least ten counts were recorded for this clonotype. The chain is built from TRBV7-6 and TRBJ2-5; D may correspond to TRBD1 or TRBD2 (5 bases each). Trimming removed 4 bases from V and 5 bases from J, with 5 bases in between. CDR3 length equals 11 residues. Germline lookup yields CDR1 SGHVS and CDR2 FNYEAQ. The CDR3 is CASSWGETQYF. CDR3 nucleotides: TGTGCCAGCAGCTGGGGGGAGACCCAGTACTTC.

This chain connects TRBV6-2 or TRBV6-3 to TRBJ2-1; D is unresolved. V was cut by 2 bases and J by 3 bases, with 11 bases left in between. Per germline, CDR1 MNHEY and CDR2 SVGEGT. This CDR3 comprises 15 residues. The CDR3 coding sequence is TGTGCCAGCAGTTACCTTGGCGGCCTCTACAATGAGCAGTTCTTC. Amino acids: CASSYLGGLYNEQFF.

This clonotype was seen at least ten times. The V call is TRBV5-8, the J call TRBJ1-6, with 8 bases matching TRBD1. Trimming took 1 base from V and 8 from J; bases not matched to a gene: 5. This CDR3 has 15 residues. Germline values: CDR1 SGHTS, CDR2 YDEGEE. The DNA for the CDR3 is TGTGCCAGCAGCTTGAGGACAGGGTTTGATTCACCCCTCCACTTT. Amino acid sequence: CASSLRTGFDSPLHF.

This clonotype was seen ten or more times. The V gene is TRBV15, the J gene TRBJ1-2; a weak D match, TRBD1 (5 bases). Per the germline V gene, CDR1 is LNHNV and CDR2 is YYDKDF (reference sequence). The CDR3 length is 13 residues. V dropped 0 bases and J dropped 8 bases, with 10 bases sitting between them. The CDR3 DNA follows: TGTGCCACCAGCAGAGAACCCAGGGACGGCTACACCTTC. Translated: CATSREPRDGYTF.